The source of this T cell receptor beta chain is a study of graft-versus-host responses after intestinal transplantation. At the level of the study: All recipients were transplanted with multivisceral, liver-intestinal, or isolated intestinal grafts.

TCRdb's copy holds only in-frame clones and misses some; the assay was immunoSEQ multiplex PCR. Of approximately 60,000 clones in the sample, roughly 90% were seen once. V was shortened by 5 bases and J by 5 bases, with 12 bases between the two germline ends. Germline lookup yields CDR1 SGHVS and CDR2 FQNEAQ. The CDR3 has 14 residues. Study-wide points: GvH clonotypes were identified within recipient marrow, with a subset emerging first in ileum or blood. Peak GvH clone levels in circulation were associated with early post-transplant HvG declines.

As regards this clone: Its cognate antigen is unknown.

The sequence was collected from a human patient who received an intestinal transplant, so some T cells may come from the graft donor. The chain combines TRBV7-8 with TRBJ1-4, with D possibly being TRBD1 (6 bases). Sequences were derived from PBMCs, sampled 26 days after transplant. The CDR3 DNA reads TGTGCCAGCAGCAAGGGACACGGGAATGAAAAACTGTTTTTT. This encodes CASSKGHGNEKLFF.